These 17 T cell receptor beta chains came from one sample sequenced in a study of T cell clones after liver transplantation. Repertoires were generated with immunoSEQ multiplex PCR, while TCRdb's copy carries only in-frame clones and drops some. The data contain some 60,000 clones, about 70% of them singletons. The sample in question was CD4+ T cells from blood, obtained at the approximately 15-month timepoint. The receptor set was obtained from a human patient who received a liver transplant. Some T cells may trace back to the graft donor.

This sequence joins TRBV19 and TRBJ1-1; tentative D call: TRBD1 (6 bases). The CDR3 runs 15 residues. In germline, CDR1 is LNHDA, CDR2 SQIVND (reference sequence). V lost 3 bases and J lost 1, with 12 bases in between. The chain's CDR3 is CASSMGGQQNTEAFF. The DNA of the CDR3 is TGTGCCAGTAGTATGGGCGGACAGCAGAACACTGAAGCTTTCTTT.

The chain employs TRBV7-8 and TRBJ2-3; D is possibly TRBD2 (6 bases). The CDR3 runs 15 residues. The V end was cut by 2 bases, the J end by 0 bases, with 9 bases between. Germline CDR1 is SGHVS and CDR2 is FQNEAQ. The CDR3, as DNA: TGTGCCAGCAGCTTAATTGGGACTAGCACAGATACGCAGTATTTT. This encodes CASSLIGTSTDTQYF.

This clone was found once. This sequence joins TRBV5-1 and TRBJ2-3, with 12 bases matching TRBD2. J was trimmed by 4 bases and V by 4 bases; bases with no gene match: 7. This CDR3 region has 16 residues. CDR1 and CDR2 (germline): SGHRS, YFSETQ. In nucleotides, the CDR3 is TGCGCCAGCAGCCCCGGACTAGCGGGGAGTGCAGATACGCAGTATTTT. This codes for CASSPGLAGSADTQYF.

This chain links TRBV7-9 with TRBJ1-6; D not resolved. Trimming pared 5 bases from V and 14 bases from J, leaving 16 bases between. This CDR3 region has 13 residues. Looked up from germline, CDR1 is SEHNR and CDR2 is FQNEAQ (reference sequence). The CDR3, as DNA: TGTGCCAGCAGCCCGTCGGAGACGGGGTCCCTCCACTTT. This codes for CASSPSETGSLHF.

This chain uses TRBV6-5 with TRBJ1-4, with TRBD1 matching over 11 bases. The V gene end was trimmed by 6 bases and the J gene end by 7 bases; junction bases not matched to a gene: 1. The length of the CDR3 is 13 residues. The germline V gene encodes CDR1 MNHEY and CDR2 SVGAGI. For the CDR3, the DNA is TGTGCCAGCAGGGGGACAGGGGGTGAAAAACTGTTTTTT. As protein: CASRGTGGEKLFF.

This rearrangement joins TRBV6-6 to TRBJ1-3, with TRBD1 as a possible D gene (5 bases). CDR1 is MNHNY and CDR2 is SVGAGI in the germline V gene (reference sequence). Trimming stripped 0 bases from V and 2 bases from J, with 5 bases between. This CDR3 comprises 14 residues. CDR3 coding DNA: TGTGCCAGCAGTTACTCGACAGCTGGAAACACCATATATTTT. Amino acid sequence: CASSYSTAGNTIYF.

Comments on this clone: At the DNA level, this CDR3 is encoded by other sequences in the same sample as well. The V and J genes are TRBV6-5 and TRBJ1-1; D is ambiguous. Germline CDR1 is MNHEY and CDR2 is SVGAGI. V was trimmed by 0 bases and J by 1 base, leaving 3 bases between them. The length of the CDR3 is 13 residues. As DNA, the CDR3 is TGTGCCAGCAGTTACTCTAGGAACACTGAAGCTTTCTTT. This encodes CASSYSRNTEAFF.

About this clone: The limits of the CDR3 on the DNA are not certain, so only TCRdb's listed CDR3 is given. This chain links TRBV28 with TRBJ2-1; the table's D call, TRBD2, has no DNA check behind it. Germline V gene lookup returns CDR1 MDHEN and CDR2 SYDVKM. Counting both end residues, the CDR3 totals 16 amino acids. The CDR3 here is CASSSSDLSSYNEQFF.

The J gene is TRBJ2-1, the V gene TRBV5-4, with 7 bases matching TRBD2. CDR1 and CDR2 from the germline V gene are SGHNT and YYREEE (reference sequence). With V trimmed by 0 bases and J by 7 bases, 4 bases remained unmatched. This CDR3 spans 14 amino acids. The CDR3 DNA reads as TGTGCCAGCAGCTTGGGTGGGAGGGGTAATGAGCAGTTCTTC. Its translation: CASSLGGRGNEQFF. The entire variable domain, with the rest obtained from reference TRBV5-4 and TRBJ2-1, is as follows: ETGVTQSPTHLIKTRGQQVTLRCSSQSGHNTVSWYQQALGQGPQFIFQYYREEENGRGNFPPRFSGLQFPNYSSELNVNALELDDSALYLCASSLGGRGNEQFFGPGTRLTVL.

V and J are TRBV19 and TRBJ1-2; possibly TRBD1 for D (5 bases). The CDR3 sequence is 15 residues long. V was trimmed by 7 bases and J by 8 bases, leaving 23 bases between them. Germline V gene sequence: CDR1 LNHDA, CDR2 SQIVND (reference sequence). The CDR3 reads CASISAETELAGYTF. The CDR3 DNA follows: TGTGCCAGTATCTCCGCGGAGACAGAGCTCGCCGGCTACACCTTC.

The CDR3 DNA reads TGTGCCACAGGACAGGGCAACACTGAAGCTTTCTTT. This gives the protein CATGQGNTEAFF. The rearrangement joins TRBV10-3 to TRBJ1-1; 8 bases line up with TRBD1. The CDR3 contains 12 residues. From germline, CDR1 is ENHRY and CDR2 SYGVKD. J was trimmed by 2 bases and V by 10 bases; bases with no gene match: 3.

This clone was observed a few times. The V call is TRBV2, the J call TRBJ1-5; the D is unclear. The germline gives CDR1 SNHLY, CDR2 FYNNEI. Trimming shortened V by 3 bases and J by 2 bases, and 5 bases separated the two germline ends. This CDR3 has 13 residues. DNA for the CDR3: TGTGCCAGCAGTGACCAGGGCAATCAGCCCCAGCATTTT. It is translated as CASSDQGNQPQHF.

This clone has only a few counts. The rearrangement links TRBV28 to TRBJ2-7; D is undetermined. Trimming cost V 5 bases and J 6 bases, with 11 bases left between them. Germline V CDR1 and CDR2: MDHEN, SYDVKM. The CDR3 is 12 residues long. Here the CDR3 DNA reads TGTGCCAGCAGTCCCGCGCCCCGCGAGCAGTACTTC. Amino acid sequence: CASSPAPREQYF.

In this sample, this clone turned up once. The chain carries TRBV30 and TRBJ2-1; maybe TRBD1 (6 bases). Trimming removed 2 bases at V and 5 bases at J, with 19 bases between. Germline CDR1 is GTSNPN and CDR2 is SVGIG (reference sequence). This CDR3 contains 16 residues. The CDR3 DNA follows: TGTGCCTGGAGTTTATCCGGGACATCGATAAACAATGAGCAGTTCTTC. It specifies CAWSLSGTSINNEQFF.

The rearrangement links TRBV5-1 to TRBJ2-3, with TRBD1 matching over 8 bases. The V segment lost 1 base and the J segment 1 base; nucleotides outside the gene matches: 8. CDR3 length: 17 residues. Germline values: CDR1 SGHRS, CDR2 YFSETQ. This CDR3 reads CASSLIGTGVGTDTQYF. Here the CDR3 DNA reads TGCGCCAGCAGCTTGATTGGGACAGGAGTGGGCACAGATACGCAGTATTTT.

This clone was detected once. The rearrangement links TRBV28 to TRBJ2-1; 14 nucleotides align to TRBD2. The junction had 7 bases not matched to a gene; V was cut back by 8 bases and J by 7 bases. CDR1 and CDR2 from the germline V gene are MDHEN and SYDVKM. The CDR3 extends over 15 amino acids. CDR3 nucleotide sequence: TGTGCCAGCTGTAACAGACTAGCGGGGGGGAATGAGCAGTTCTTC. Translating it yields CASCNRLAGGNEQFF.

DNA for the CDR3: TGTGCCAGCAGGCCTTATGGGGAGGCCACCGGGGAGCTGTTTTTT. Its translation is CASRPYGEATGELFF. The chain joins TRBV6-1 to TRBJ2-2, with D maybe TRBD2 (6 bases). The CDR3 extends over 15 amino acids. Per germline, CDR1 MNHNS and CDR2 SASEGT. V was trimmed by 6 bases and J by 4 bases, leaving 15 bases between them.